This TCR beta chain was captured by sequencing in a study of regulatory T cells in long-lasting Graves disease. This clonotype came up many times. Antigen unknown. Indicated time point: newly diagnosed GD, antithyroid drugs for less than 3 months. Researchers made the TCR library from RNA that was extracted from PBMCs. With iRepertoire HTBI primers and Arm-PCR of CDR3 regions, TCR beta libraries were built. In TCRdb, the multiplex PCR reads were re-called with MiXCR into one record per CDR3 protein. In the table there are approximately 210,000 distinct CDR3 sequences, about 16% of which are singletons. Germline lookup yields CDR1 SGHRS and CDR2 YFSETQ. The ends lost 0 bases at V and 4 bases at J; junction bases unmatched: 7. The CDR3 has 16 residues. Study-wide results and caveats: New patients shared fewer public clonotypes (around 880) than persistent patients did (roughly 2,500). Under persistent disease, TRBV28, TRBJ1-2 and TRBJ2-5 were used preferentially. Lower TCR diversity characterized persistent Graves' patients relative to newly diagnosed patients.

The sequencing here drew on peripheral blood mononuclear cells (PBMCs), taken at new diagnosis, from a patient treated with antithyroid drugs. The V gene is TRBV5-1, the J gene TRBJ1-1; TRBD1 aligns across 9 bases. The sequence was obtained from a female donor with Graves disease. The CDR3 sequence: CASSLDPQGQGTEAFF. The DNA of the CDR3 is TGCGCCAGCAGCTTGGACCCCCAGGGACAGGGCACTGAAGCTTTCTTT.